The T cell receptor beta chain under discussion was sequenced for a study of shared clonotypes between healthy human individuals. Across the whole study: Each donor's CD4 naive and CD4 memory cells filled three plates apiece, CD8 naive two, and CD8 memory one.

As concerns this clone: What it recognizes is unknown.

Study findings and constraints: The naive CD4 repertoires of several donors were compared, and approximately 5% of clonotypes were shared. The donor pool, a small one, limited the genetic and exposure-history diversity represented.

Only Caucasian adults living in Nashville, Tennessee made up the donor group. The table came from immunoSEQ multiplex PCR; TCRdb's copy has only in-frame clones and leaves some out. This sample has 2 million to 2.5 million clones, with 80% to 95% found just once. Germline V gives CDR1 MDHEN, CDR2 SYDVKM. Trimming stripped 3 bases from V and 5 bases from J, with 13 bases between. This CDR3 is 14 amino acids long. This TCR derives from a man aged 18 to 29 in good health. Some clones in this sample may be carry-over from other donors' samples. The chain combines TRBV28 with TRBJ1-1; D is uncertain. Sequenced sample: naive CD4+ T cells from PBMCs. Subset described: CD45RA+ positively selected. For the CDR3, the DNA is TGTGCCAGCAGTTTGGCCGAATCTCGGACTGAAGCTTTCTTT. This translates into CASSLAESRTEAFF.